A single sample is the source of the 23 T cell receptor beta chains below, sequenced in a study of T cell clonality in common variable immunodeficiency. Sequenced by immunoSEQ multiplex PCR; TCRdb stores in-frame clones only, minus some. Observed are some 40,000 clones, no singletons, with the top ten taking approximately 3.6%. The sample consisted of peripheral blood mononuclear cells. The receptors derive from a person aged 18 to 75 in good health.

This clone occurred many times. The read ends 3 residues early relative to the CDR3; the germline J gene fills the gap. The J gene is TRBJ2-3, the V gene TRBV9; D is unresolved. Per germline, CDR1 SGDLS and CDR2 YYNGEE. There are 13 residues in the CDR3. V was clipped by 0 bases and J by 4 bases, with 6 bases between them. The CDR3 sequence is CASSVASADTQYF. CDR3 DNA, as far as it was read: TGTGCCAGCAGCGTAGCTTCGGCAGATACG.

This clone has a count of ten or more. With the read ending 3 residues before the CDR3 end, the germline J gene is used to fill in that end. This chain uses TRBV19 with TRBJ2-7, with 11 bases matching TRBD1. V shed 4 bases, J shed 5 bases, and the junction held 4 bases outside the gene matches. This CDR3 region has 14 residues. CDR1 and CDR2 from the germline V gene are LNHDA and SQIVND (reference sequence). The CDR3 DNA, read in part, is TGTGCCAGTAGTAAGCCGGGACAGGGGGACGAG. Its translation: CASSKPGQGDE. The complete CDR3 reads CASSKPGQGDEQYF.

This clone was seen many times. Read coverage stops 3 residues before the CDR3 terminus; the germline J gene supplies the remainder. The chain couples TRBV30 to TRBJ2-6, with a weak D call TRBD1 (6 bases). The CDR3 length is 14 residues. The V end was cut by 5 bases, the J end by 4 bases, with 12 bases between. Per the germline V gene, CDR1 is GTSNPN and CDR2 is SVGIG (reference sequence). This chain's CDR3 is CAWGTGSGANVLTF. CDR3 bases read: TGTGCCTGGGGAACAGGGTCAGGGGCCAACGTC.

In the case of this clone: The read falls 3 residues short of the CDR3 end, and the missing part is taken from the germline J gene. This rearrangement joins TRBV18 to TRBJ2-5; D is perhaps TRBD1 (7 bases). Trimming took off 4 bases at V and 2 bases at J, with 14 bases between the two ends. The CDR3 length is 15 residues. The germline CDR1 and CDR2 sequences are KGHSH and LQKENI. The DNA read from the CDR3 is TGTGCCAGCTCACGGTCCGGGGGACAGCAAGAGACC. Amino acid sequence: CASSRSGGQQET. The full CDR3 is CASSRSGGQQETQYF.

This clone was observed at least ten times. The read ends 3 residues shy of where the CDR3 ends; the end is completed using the germline J gene. This chain joins TRBV30 and TRBJ2-3, with TRBD2 matching over 10 bases. The germline gives CDR1 GTSNPN, CDR2 SVGIG (reference sequence). With V trimmed by 2 bases and J by 0 bases, 8 bases remained unmatched. The CDR3 has 17 amino acids. The CDR3 protein is CAWSLLAGKLSTDTQYF. The CDR3 bases that were read are TGTGCCTGGAGTCTACTAGCGGGAAAACTGAGCACAGATACG. The whole variable domain, remainder taken from reference TRBV30 and TRBJ2-3, is SQTIHQWPATLVQPVGSPLSLECTVEGTSNPNLYWYRQAAGRGLQLLFYSVGIGQISSEVPQNLSASRPQDRQFILSSKKLLLSDSGFYLCAWSLLAGKLSTDTQYFGPGTRLTVL.

Many counts were recorded for this clone. The read ends 3 residues early relative to the CDR3; the germline J gene fills the gap. The V and J genes are TRBV9 and TRBJ2-5; 14 bases line up with TRBD2. V lost 0 bases to trimming and J lost 2 bases; unmatched junction nucleotides: 3. From germline, CDR1 is SGDLS and CDR2 YYNGEE. CDR3 length: 17 residues. CDR3 sequence reads: CASSVGLAGGPQETQYF. CDR3 DNA (partial): TGTGCCAGCAGCGTAGGACTAGCGGGGGGGCCTCAAGAGACC. The full variable domain, its missing parts supplied by reference TRBV9 and TRBJ2-5, is DSGVTQTPKHLITATGQRVTLRCSPRSGDLSVYWYQQSLDQGLQFLIQYYNGEERAKGNILERFSAQQFPDLHSELNLSSLELGDSALYFCASSVGLAGGPQETQYFGPGTRLLVL.

This clone occurred many times. The read terminates 3 residues before the CDR3 end, so the remaining end is supplied by the germline J gene. The gene calls are TRBV19 and TRBJ2-7; perhaps TRBD2 as D (6 bases). The CDR3 has 13 residues. Trimming left V 5 bases short and J 5 bases short, with 13 bases between. From germline, CDR1 is LNHDA and CDR2 SQIVND (reference sequence). CDR3 DNA (partial): TGTGCCAGTAGTGCGGGACTTCCTGACGAG. Protein: CASSAGLPDE. The full CDR3 protein is CASSAGLPDEQYF.

The sample holds many counts of this clone. The read comes to an end 3 residues before the CDR3 does, leaving the germline J gene to fill in the end. This sequence joins TRBV19 and TRBJ2-7, with 10 nucleotides matching TRBD2. Germline V gene lookup returns CDR1 LNHDA and CDR2 SQIVND (reference sequence). V was clipped by 4 bases and J by 2 bases; unmatched bases: 8. The CDR3 runs to 16 residues. The sequenced part of the CDR3 DNA is TGTGCCAGTAGTACTAGGGGACTAGCGACAACCTACGAG. This translates into CASSTRGLATTYE. The CDR3 as a whole reads CASSTRGLATTYEQYF.

This clone was counted only a few times. The sequenced fragment ends 3 residues before the CDR3 boundary, so the rest is inferred from the germline J gene. Other DNA sequences in this sample translate to the same CDR3. V is TRBV18 and J is TRBJ2-1, with 9 bases matching TRBD2. This CDR3 is built from 18 residues. Trimming cost V 6 bases and J 4 bases; bases outside gene matches: 16. Germline CDR1 and CDR2: KGHSH and LQKENI. The CDR3 loop reads CASSPVRSGGGGYNEQFF. CDR3 DNA, as far as it was read: TGTGCCAGCTCCCCGGTCCGTAGCGGGGGAGGCGGGTACAATGAG.

Remarks on this clone: The read is 3 residues too short to cover the CDR3 end, so that end is filled in from the germline J gene. The chain is built from TRBV7-2 and TRBJ2-3; D gene unclear. From germline, CDR1 is SGHTA and CDR2 FQGNSA. The CDR3 loop spans 14 amino acids. The CDR3 loop is CASRSSPRRETQYF. The sequenced part of the CDR3 DNA is TGTGCCAGCAGATCATCACCTAGACGAGAGACG.

In this sample, this clone turned up many times. The read ends 3 residues before the CDR3 terminus; that terminus is restored from the germline J gene. V usage is TRBV7-6 and J usage is TRBJ2-2; perhaps TRBD1 as D (6 bases). The length of the CDR3 is 14 residues. V gave up 5 bases and J gave up 5 bases, with 12 bases separating them. Germline CDR1 and CDR2: SGHVS and FNYEAQ. CDR3 bases read: TGTGCCAGCAGCACGCGGACAGCGACCGGGGAG. Amino acids: CASSTRTATGE. The whole CDR3 sequence is CASSTRTATGELFF.

This clone was observed many times. The read falls 3 residues short of the CDR3 end, and the missing part is taken from the germline J gene. This sequence joins TRBV2 and TRBJ1-1, with 10 positions matching TRBD1. This CDR3 is 12 amino acids long. In germline, CDR1 is SNHLY, CDR2 FYNNEI. Unmatched junction bases numbered 1, after V lost 6 bases and J lost 6 bases. The CDR3 sequence is CASSDRGPEAFF. The sequenced part of the CDR3 DNA is TGTGCCAGCAGCGACAGGGGGCCTGAA.

At least ten counts were recorded for this clone. The read comes to an end 3 residues before the CDR3 does, leaving the germline J gene to fill in the end. V and J are TRBV5-4 and TRBJ1-4; 9 positions match TRBD1. V trimming: 4 bases; J trimming: 7 bases; junction bases outside the gene matches: 8. Germline CDR1 reads SGHNT; CDR2 reads YYREEE (reference sequence). This CDR3 is 15 amino acids long. The CDR3 DNA, read in part, is TGTGCCAGCAGCCATACAGGGGGCCCGGTTGAAAAA. It yields the protein CASSHTGGPVEK. The entire CDR3 protein reads CASSHTGGPVEKLFF.

This clone was seen repeatedly, ten times or more. Read coverage stops 3 residues before the CDR3 terminus; the germline J gene supplies the remainder. This chain links TRBV5-4 with TRBJ1-2; 7 nucleotides align to TRBD1. From germline, CDR1 is SGHNT and CDR2 YYREEE (reference sequence). The CDR3 is made up of 13 amino acids. This chain's CDR3 is CASSSTGNGGYTF. CDR3 bases read: TGTGCCAGCAGCTCGACAGGGAACGGCGGC.

A few counts support this clone. The read gets to within 3 residues of the CDR3 end, and the germline J gene fills in the rest. The chain links TRBV5-1 to TRBJ2-3; 11 bases match TRBD2. Per germline, CDR1 SGHRS and CDR2 YFSETQ. The CDR3 consists of 16 residues. The CDR3 protein is CASSLAATSGTETQYF. The CDR3 bases that were read are TGCGCCAGCAGCTTGGCCGCGACTAGCGGGACGGAGACG.

This clone was seen more than once but under ten times. The read terminates 3 residues ahead of where the CDR3 ends, so the germline J gene completes it. The gene calls are TRBV7-2 and TRBJ1-1, with 8 bases fitting TRBD1. Germline loops: CDR1 SGHTA, CDR2 FQGNSA. With V trimmed by 4 bases and J by 4 bases, 8 bases remained unmatched. The CDR3 contains 15 residues. CDR3 DNA, as far as it was read: TGTGCCAGCAGCTCTAACCCGGGACAGGCCACTGAA. It yields the protein CASSSNPGQATE. The entire CDR3 is CASSSNPGQATEAFF.

This clone was seen repeatedly, ten times or more. The DNA ends 3 residues before the CDR3 does, and the rest of the CDR3 is filled in from the germline J gene. The V gene is TRBV13, the J gene TRBJ2-7; TRBD1 matches at 7 bases. This CDR3 is 14 amino acids long. With V trimmed by 4 bases and J by 2 bases, 5 bases remained unmatched. Germline-derived CDR1 and CDR2 are PRHDT and FYEKMQ (reference sequence). The covered CDR3 bases are TGTGCCAGCAGCTACAGGGGATTAGCCTACGAG. Translating it yields CASSYRGLAYE. The full-length CDR3 reads as CASSYRGLAYEQYF.

This clone was detected a few times. This CDR3 reads CASSSGLAGYNEQFF. CDR3 DNA, as far as it was read: TGCGCCAGCAGCTCAGGACTAGCGGGATACAATGAG. The chain joins TRBV5-1 to TRBJ2-1, with 12 bases identical to TRBD2. The CDR3 end falls 3 residues outside the read, so it is completed with the germline J gene. The CDR3 runs to 15 residues. Germline lookup yields CDR1 SGHRS and CDR2 YFSETQ. With V trimmed by 3 bases and J by 4 bases, 2 bases remained unmatched.

At least ten counts were recorded for this clone. The CDR3 end lies 3 residues beyond the end of the read and is filled in from the germline J gene. This chain uses TRBV20-1 with TRBJ2-1; D call uncertain. Germline loops: CDR1 DFQATT, CDR2 SNEGSKA (reference sequence). V was clipped by 6 bases and J by 0 bases, with 15 bases between them. CDR3 size: 15 residues. CDR3 DNA, as far as it was read: TGCAGTGCGCCCGGTAGCAGAAGCTCCTACAATGAG. It specifies CSAPGSRSSYNE. The full-length CDR3 reads as CSAPGSRSSYNEQFF.

A few counts support this clone. Coverage ceases 3 residues before the CDR3 finishes, and the germline J gene fills in the end. This chain joins TRBV20-1 and TRBJ2-7, with unresolved D. Per germline, CDR1 DFQATT and CDR2 SNEGSKA (reference sequence). Between the trimmed V and J ends, which lost 3 bases and 6 bases, there was a span of 12 bases. The CDR3 totals 12 residues. The CDR3 sequence is CSARWSEGEQYF. The CDR3 bases that were read are TGCAGTGCTAGGTGGAGCGAAGGCGAG.

This clone was detected ten times or more. From the germline J gene comes the end of the CDR3, since the read stops 3 residues before it. V is TRBV11-2 and J is TRBJ2-7; the D gene is possibly TRBD1 (6 bases). The germline V and J ends were trimmed by 0 bases and 4 bases, with 13 bases remaining between them. Germline CDR1 and CDR2: SGHAT and FQNNGV. The CDR3 runs to 15 residues. The CDR3 protein is CASSLDHQGPYEQYF. CDR3 bases read: TGTGCCAGCAGCTTAGATCATCAGGGGCCGTACGAG.

This clone is labeled medium-sized. The read terminates 3 residues ahead of where the CDR3 ends, so the germline J gene completes it. The chain has TRBV7-2 and TRBJ2-7; a weak D match, TRBD1 (6 bases). V lost 3 bases, J lost 6 bases, and 15 bases lay in between. Germline CDR1 SGHTA, CDR2 FQGNSA. This CDR3 has 14 amino acids. The CDR3 DNA, read in part, is TGTGCCAGCAGCTTCAACAGGGATCAGGGCGAG. Translating it yields CASSFNRDQGE. The whole CDR3 region reads CASSFNRDQGEQYF.

This clone has a count of ten or more. The CDR3 end lies 3 residues beyond the end of the read and is filled in from the germline J gene. V gene TRBV20-1 combines with J gene TRBJ1-1; 8 bases agree with TRBD1. Germline V CDR1 and CDR2: DFQATT, SNEGSKA (reference sequence). The CDR3 spans 15 residues. The junction had 7 bases not matched to a gene; V was cut back by 3 bases and J by 1 base. The CDR3 bases that were read are TGCAGTGCTAGGGAGACAGGGGCCAGGAACACTGAA. Its translation: CSARETGARNTE. The complete CDR3 reads CSARETGARNTEAFF.